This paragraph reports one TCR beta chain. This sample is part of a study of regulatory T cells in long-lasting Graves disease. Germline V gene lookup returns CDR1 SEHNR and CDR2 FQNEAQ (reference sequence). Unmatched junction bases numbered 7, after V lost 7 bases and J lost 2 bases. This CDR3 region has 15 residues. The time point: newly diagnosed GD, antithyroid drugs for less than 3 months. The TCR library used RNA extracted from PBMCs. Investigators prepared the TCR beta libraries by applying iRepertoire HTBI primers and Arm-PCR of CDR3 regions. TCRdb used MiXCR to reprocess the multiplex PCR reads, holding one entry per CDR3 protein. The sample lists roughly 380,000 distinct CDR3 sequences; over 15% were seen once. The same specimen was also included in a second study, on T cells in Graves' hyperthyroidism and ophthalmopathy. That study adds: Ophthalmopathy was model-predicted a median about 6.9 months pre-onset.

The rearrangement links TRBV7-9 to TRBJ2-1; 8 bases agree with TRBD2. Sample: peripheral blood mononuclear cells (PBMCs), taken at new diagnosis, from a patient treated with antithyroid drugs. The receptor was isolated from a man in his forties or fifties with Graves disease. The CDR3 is CASTPGGLAYNEQFF. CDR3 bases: TGTGCCAGCACCCCCGGGGGACTAGCCTACAATGAGCAGTTCTTC.